This T cell receptor (beta chain) is drawn from a study of T-cell memory formation after mild COVID-19. TCRdb reprocessed the 5' RACE reads with MiXCR, giving one entry per CDR3 protein. This table holds approximately 260,000 distinct CDR3 sequences, roughly 15% found once. Study conclusions and caveats: Clones contracting over day 15 to 85 were CD4/CD8 balanced, with later expanders leaning CD4+.

Per the germline V gene, CDR1 is MGHRA and CDR2 is YSYEKL. This CDR3 has 15 amino acids. V was shortened by 1 base and J by 6 bases, with 15 bases between the two germline ends. Note on this clonotype: The target antigen is unknown.

Specimen: PBMCs or a T cell subset sorted from them (not recorded which). This clonotype originated in a man in his late teens or twenties who had mild COVID-19 (a few samples of this study predate the infection). Cell type and time point are not known. The chain couples TRBV4-1 to TRBJ1-1; D might be TRBD1 (5 bases). CDR3 coding DNA: TGCGCCAGCAGCCAAGGGGAGGGGTGGCGGTCTGAAGCTTTCTTT. Its protein is CASSQGEGWRSEAFF.